A single T cell receptor (beta chain) is shown here with its context. Germline CDR1 and CDR2: GTSNPN and SVGIG (reference sequence). The CDR3 spans 15 residues. The germline V and J ends were trimmed by 4 bases and 1 base, with 16 bases remaining between them. This specimen belongs to a study of control samples from healthy donors and cancer patients. The data were produced by immunoSEQ multiplex PCR, yet TCRdb's version contains in-frame clones alone and is incomplete. This sample has roughly 400,000 clones, with 90% found just once. The sample consisted of PBMCs. This receptor was obtained from a man in his forties with head and neck cancer. V and J are TRBV30 and TRBJ1-1, with D maybe TRBD1 (5 bases). CDR3 coding DNA: TGTGCCTGGACCCCCTGGGGACGGCAGAACACTGAAGCTTTCTTT. Encoded protein: CAWTPWGRQNTEAFF.